A selection of T cell receptor beta chains follows, all from one sample in a study of OX40 agonist ivuxolimab in advanced cancers. Repertoires were generated with immunoSEQ multiplex PCR, while TCRdb's copy carries only in-frame clones and drops some. The table shows approximately 58,000 clones, with roughly 84% occurring only once. Sequenced here: CD4+ or CD8+ T cells sorted from blood, sampled in a trial of the OX40 agonist ivuxolimab. The receptors were gathered from an adult with an advanced solid tumor such as melanoma, head and neck, liver or kidney cancer. Both conserved end residues are part of each CDR3. The D gene is left open where the match is weak. The listing skips clone size in some rows; elsewhere it reads once, few, many or a size class.

clone size	V gene	J gene	D gene	CDR3 DNA	CDR3 protein
NA	TRBV5-5	TRBJ2-5	TRBD2	TGTGCCAGCAGCCGACAACGCAACAGCGGGAGGATAGAGACCCAGTACTTC	CASSRQRNSGRIETQYF
NA	TRBV27	TRBJ2-2	TRBD1	TGTGCCAGCAGCCCTCACAGGGGAACAGCCGGGGAGCTGTTTTTT	CASSPHRGTAGELFF
NA	TRBV28	TRBJ1-2	NA	TGTGCCAGCAGTTTATGGAACGAGGGCTATGGCTACACCTTC	CASSLWNEGYGYTF
NA	TRBV18	TRBJ2-2	TRBD1	TGTGCCAGCTCATCGGGACAGGGGGGCGACCCCTCCCCGGGGGAGCTGTTTTTT	CASSSGQGGDPSPGELFF
NA	TRBV7-6	TRBJ2-5	TRBD2	TGTGCCAGCAGCTTAGCCGTTCCGGGACTAGCGGGAAGAGAGACCCAGTACTTC	CASSLAVPGLAGRETQYF
NA	TRBV6-4	TRBJ2-5	NA	TGTGCCAGCAGCCTAGCGCCGATGAACTTC	CASSLAPMNF
NA	TRBV19	TRBJ1-2	TRBD1	TGTGCCAGTAGTATTTACGGGGACAGGGATGGCTACACCTTC	CASSIYGDRDGYTF
NA	TRBV28	TRBJ2-6	NA	TGTGCCAGCAGTTTAGGGTACTCTGGGGCCAACGTCCTGACTTTC	CASSLGYSGANVLTF
NA	TRBV12-5	TRBJ2-1	NA	TGTGCTAGTGGAACAGGGGAGCCCCCGAGACTAGCAGAAACCTACAATGAGCAGTTCTTC	CASGTGEPPRLAETYNEQFF
NA	TRBV19	TRBJ1-4	NA	TGTGCCAGTGAAGTATTTGGAGCTAATGAAAAACTGTTTTTT	CASEVFGANEKLFF
few	TRBV2	TRBJ1-2	NA	TGTGCCAGTTCGGAGGGACACCCAGTCGATGGCTACACCTTC	CASSEGHPVDGYTF
NA	TRBV5-1	TRBJ1-1	TRBD1	TGCGCCAGCAGCTTGTTGTCGACAGGGGGGGAAGCTTTCTTT	CASSLLSTGGEAFF
NA	TRBV7-9	TRBJ2-5	TRBD1	TGTGCCAGCAGCTTACGGGACAGAGTTAAAGAGACCCAGTACTTC	CASSLRDRVKETQYF
NA	TRBV5-6	TRBJ2-4	NA	TGTGCCAGCAGCTCCTCAGTAGGGGCGAACATTCAGTACTTC	CASSSSVGANIQYF
NA	TRBV5-4	TRBJ2-5	TRBD1	TGTGCCAGCAGCTCAAACAGGGGGCGGTCTGAGACCCAGTACTTC	CASSSNRGRSETQYF
NA	TRBV15	TRBJ2-7	NA	TGTGCCACCAGCAGTCGGACCGAGGGCTACGAGCAGTACTTC	CATSSRTEGYEQYF
few	TRBV5-1	TRBJ2-1	NA	TGCGCCAGCAGCCCAGGCGGACAGTGGCGCAATGAGCAGTTCTTC	CASSPGGQWRNEQFF
NA	TRBV4-1	TRBJ2-7	NA	TGCGCCAGCAGCCCTGGGCCGACTTACAGATCACCTTCTCTATATTCGGGCTACGAGCAGTACTTC	CASSPGPTYRSPSLYSGYEQYF
NA	TRBV30	TRBJ1-6	NA	TGTGCCTGGAGTGTTAGGAGGCGGGGGTCACCCCTCCACTTT	CAWSVRRRGSPLHF
NA	TRBV30	TRBJ2-1	TRBD1	TGTGCCTGGGGGACAGGGGGCCGGTATGAGCAGTTCTTC	CAWGTGGRYEQFF
NA	TRBV5-6	TRBJ1-1	NA	TGTGCCAGCAGCTTGGGGGTGGGGACTGAAGCTTTCTTT	CASSLGVGTEAFF
NA	TRBV28	TRBJ2-1	NA	TGTGCCAGCAGTAACTTCCGAGATGAGCAGTTCTTC	CASSNFRDEQFF
NA	TRBV10-1	TRBJ2-2	NA	TGCGCCGCAAAGGGCCCAGGACCAGGGGAGCTGTTTTTT	CAAKGPGPGELFF
NA	TRBV5-4	TRBJ2-1	NA	TGTGCCAGCAGGGAGAGCTCCTACAATGAGCAGTTCTTC	CASRESSYNEQFF
NA	TRBV7-9	TRBJ2-7	TRBD2	TGTGCCAGCAGCTGGGGAGGGCGTGTTGGGGAGCAGTACTTC	CASSWGGRVGEQYF
NA	TRBV14	TRBJ2-1	TRBD1	TGTGCCAGCAGCCCCTTTTGGACAGGGGCGAATGAGCAGTTCTTC	CASSPFWTGANEQFF
once	TRBV30	TRBJ2-2	NA	TGTGCCTGGGGACCGTCTACGAACACCGGGGAGCTGTTTTTT	CAWGPSTNTGELFF
NA	TRBV4-1	TRBJ2-5	NA	TGCGCCAGCAGCCACTCCACGGAGGGGGGGGAGACCCAGTACTTC	CASSHSTEGGETQYF
few	TRBV2	TRBJ2-7	TRBD2	TGTGCCAGCAGTGATGCCGGATTAGCGGGAGGATCCTACGAGCAGTACTTC	CASSDAGLAGGSYEQYF
NA	TRBV11-2	TRBJ2-5	TRBD2	TGTGCCAGCAGCTCGAGAAGAAGAGCGGGGCAAGAGACCCAGTACTTC	CASSSRRRAGQETQYF
NA	TRBV28	TRBJ2-5	TRBD1	TGTGCCAGCAGTCCCGCGACAGGGGGTGTGGAGACCCAGTACTTC	CASSPATGGVETQYF
NA	TRBV6-1	TRBJ1-4	NA	TGTGCCAGCAGTGGCCCCGGAGTAGTAGGGATGGTTGAAAAACTGTTTTTT	CASSGPGVVGMVEKLFF
NA	TRBV4-1	TRBJ2-5	TRBD1	TGCGCCAGCAGCCAACCGGGACAGGGGGCCGGGCAGTACTTC	CASSQPGQGAGQYF
NA	TRBV19	TRBJ1-1	NA	TGTGCCAGTAGTATCTTTAGAGCTCGCGAAGCTTTCTTT	CASSIFRAREAFF
NA	TRBV6-5	TRBJ2-5	NA	TGTGCCAGCTACCCCTCGTGGGTCGATCAAGAGACCCAGTACTTC	CASYPSWVDQETQYF
NA	TRBV28	TRBJ1-1	NA	TGTGCCGGCACTCCCGATGAATTCATGAACACTGAAGCTTTCTTT	CAGTPDEFMNTEAFF
NA	TRBV27	TRBJ2-2	NA	TGTGCCAGCAGTCCCTGGACGGCGAACACCGGGGAGCTGTTTTTT	CASSPWTANTGELFF
NA	TRBV11-3	TRBJ1-1	NA	TGTGCCAGCAGCCCGGGGGGTGAAGCTTTCTTT	CASSPGGEAFF
NA	TRBV27	TRBJ2-5	NA	TGTGCCAGCAGACGGGGCGAGGCCCAGTACTTC	CASRRGEAQYF
once	TRBV9	TRBJ2-5	TRBD2	TGTGCCAGCAGCGTCCACGGACTAGCGAGCCAAGAGACCCAGTACTTC	CASSVHGLASQETQYF
NA	TRBV18	TRBJ2-5	NA	TGTGCCAGCTCACCATTTCCACAGGGGGGGGATGAGGAGCAGTACTTC	CASSPFPQGGDEEQYF
NA	TRBV12-5	TRBJ2-7	NA	TGTGCTAGTGGTTTGGTACTTTCGGGCCTTGAGTCGGGGGGCCACTACGAGCAGTACTTC	CASGLVLSGLESGGHYEQYF
NA	TRBV5-1	TRBJ2-2	TRBD2	TGCGCCAGCAGCTTGTTAGCGGGAACGAACACCGGGGAGCTGTTTTTT	CASSLLAGTNTGELFF
NA	TRBV2	TRBJ2-3	NA	TGTGCCAGCACTGTCGGTGGGGCAGATACGCAGTATTTT	CASTVGGADTQYF
NA	TRBV18	TRBJ1-3	TRBD1	TGTGCCAGCTCACCTCCGGGACAGGGTTTTGGAAACACCATATATTTT	CASSPPGQGFGNTIYF
NA	TRBV4-1	TRBJ2-2	NA	TGCGCCAGCAGCCAAGTCGGGATCGGGACCGGGGAGCTGTTTTTT	CASSQVGIGTGELFF
few	TRBV6-5	TRBJ1-5	NA	TGTGCCAGCAGTTCCAACCAGGGAGGCAATCAGCCCCAGCATTTT	CASSSNQGGNQPQHF
NA	TRBV20-1	TRBJ2-1	NA	TGCAGTGCTCCTACTTACAATGAGCAGTTCTTC	CSAPTYNEQFF
NA	TRBV5-4	TRBJ2-3	NA	TGTGCCAGCAGCTTGGAATCAGATACGCAGTATTTT	CASSLESDTQYF
NA	TRBV7-6	TRBJ2-2	TRBD2	TGTGCCAGCAGCGTAGCGGGAGGGCACACCGGGGAGCTGTTTTTT	CASSVAGGHTGELFF
NA	TRBV6-1	TRBJ2-1	NA	TGTGCCAGCAGTGCCCGAGGACTCTCCTACAATGAGCAGTTCTTC	CASSARGLSYNEQFF
NA	TRBV11-3	TRBJ2-3	NA	TGTGCCAGCAGCTTGCTAAGCACAGATACGCAGTATTTT	CASSLLSTDTQYF
once	TRBV5-1	TRBJ2-2	TRBD2	TGCGCCAGCAGCTTCCGCAGTCCGTTACTAGCGGGAGACTCGAACACCGGGGAGCTGTTTTTT	CASSFRSPLLAGDSNTGELFF
NA	TRBV4-1	TRBJ2-2	NA	TGCGCCAGCAGCCAAACCGGGACCATCACCGGGGAGCTGTTTTTT	CASSQTGTITGELFF
NA	TRBV4-3	TRBJ2-3	NA	TGCGCCAGCAGCCCGGATCGAGGGGGGATAGATACGCAGTATTTT	CASSPDRGGIDTQYF
NA	TRBV18	TRBJ2-7	NA	TGTGCCAGCTCACGCTCCAGCGGAGAGTACGAGCAGTACTTC	CASSRSSGEYEQYF
NA	TRBV6-1	TRBJ2-7	NA	TGTGCCAGCAGTGAAGGGTGGGGGTACGAGCAGTACTTC	CASSEGWGYEQYF
NA	TRBV19	TRBJ2-2	NA	TGTGCCAGTAGTATAATGCAGGGGAGGGGGGAGCTGTTTTTT	CASSIMQGRGELFF